The 5 T cell receptor beta chains below all came from one sample that was sequenced in a study of cytomegalovirus exposure and HLA in healthy donors. The PCR contained 60 Vbeta and 13 Jbeta primers. The assay was immunoSEQ multiplex PCR, and TCRdb's table has in-frame clones only and misses some. The sample contains 150,000 to 200,000 clones, 60% to 80% of which appear only once. Sequencing used PBMCs. The receptors here all came from a young man in good health and CMV-seropositive.

The chain recombines TRBV5-1 with TRBJ2-2, with 7 bases lining up with TRBD1. The germline V gene has CDR1 SGHRS and CDR2 YFSETQ. Trimming removed 0 bases from V and 0 bases from J; junction bases left unmatched: 2. The length of the CDR3 is 16 residues. The CDR3 DNA follows: TGCGCCAGCAGCTTGGCGGGACAGTCGAACACCGGGGAGCTGTTTTTT. Protein product: CASSLAGQSNTGELFF.

The chain uses TRBV19 and TRBJ2-1, with D uncertain. V lost 1 base and J 7 bases, leaving 11 bases between the germline ends. The length of the CDR3 is 14 residues. Per germline, CDR1 LNHDA and CDR2 SQIVND (reference sequence). CDR3 in DNA: TGTGCCAGTAGTATAGCGGGTCTAAGGAATGAGCAGTTCTTC. Protein: CASSIAGLRNEQFF.

The chain uses TRBV28 and TRBJ1-1; a weak D match, TRBD1 (6 bases). This CDR3 comprises 14 residues. CDR1 and CDR2 (germline): MDHEN, SYDVKM. Trimming removed 6 bases at V and 1 base at J, with 12 bases between. The DNA for the CDR3 is TGTGCCAGCAGATCCCAGGGGTCGAACACTGAAGCTTTCTTT. Its protein is CASRSQGSNTEAFF.

This clone was detected a few times. The V call is TRBV5-4, the J call TRBJ2-5; D not certain. V lost 3 bases and J 2 bases, leaving 8 bases between the germline ends. Germline CDR1 reads SGHNT; CDR2 reads YYREEE (reference sequence). The CDR3 runs to 13 residues. CDR3 sequence reads: CASSWSAQETQYF. CDR3 DNA: TGTGCCAGCAGCTGGTCAGCGCAAGAGACCCAGTACTTC.

This clone has only a few counts. V gene TRBV5-4 combines with J gene TRBJ2-2; D ambiguous. The CDR3 totals 12 residues. V lost 2 bases and J 6 bases, leaving 5 bases between the germline ends. Germline loops: CDR1 SGHNT, CDR2 YYREEE (reference sequence). CDR3 amino acids: CASSLAAGELFF. The CDR3, as DNA: TGTGCCAGCAGCTTAGCTGCCGGGGAGCTGTTTTTT.